This T cell receptor (beta chain) was found in a study of chemoradiotherapy in HPV16-positive cancers. Findings of the study overall: Candidate HPV-specific clones and E7-related TCR motifs grew in tumor during treatment.

There are 14 residues in the CDR3. The V gene end was trimmed by 8 bases and the J gene end by 4 bases; junction bases not matched to a gene: 5. Germline V gene lookup returns CDR1 LNHDA and CDR2 SQIVND (reference sequence). Sequenced by immunoSEQ multiplex PCR; TCRdb stores in-frame clones only, minus some. The sample includes roughly 12,000 clones, less than 75% of them seen just once. Comment on this clone: No antigen is known for it.

The receptor comes from a human donor with HPV-associated anogenital cancer. This sample was taken from a patient who underwent chemoradiotherapy. The chain recombines TRBV19 with TRBJ2-6, with TRBD1 matching 7 bases. The CDR3 nucleotides read TGTGCCAGTCGACAGGGCTCCGGGGCCAACGTCCTGACTTTC. It encodes CASRQGSGANVLTF.